A single sample is the source of the 5 T cell receptor beta chains below, sequenced in a study of cytomegalovirus exposure and HLA in healthy donors. The PCR made use of 60 Vbeta and 13 Jbeta primers. The protocol was immunoSEQ multiplex PCR, while the TCRdb copy is restricted to in-frame clones and leaves out a portion. The sample carries around 120,000 clones, about 72% recorded once. Material for sequencing was PBMCs. The receptors originated from a man aged 45-60 years in good health and CMV-seropositive.

The rearrangement joins TRBV5-1 to TRBJ2-1; 10 bases map to TRBD2. The germline gives CDR1 SGHRS, CDR2 YFSETQ. CDR3 size: 19 residues. Unmatched junction bases numbered 20, after V lost 4 bases and J lost 7 bases. The CDR3 bases are TGCGCCAGCAGCGTATCCAGCGGGGGGGCCAAGGAAAAGAAGAATGAGCAGTTCTTC. Translated: CASSVSSGGAKEKKNEQFF.

The chain uses TRBV29-1 and TRBJ2-2; 9 nucleotides align to TRBD1. Germline V CDR1 and CDR2: SQVTM, ANQGSEA. The CDR3 runs 14 residues. Germline trimming cut 6 bases from V and 5 bases from J; bases unmatched to any gene: 7. Written as DNA, the CDR3 is TGCAGCGTCGAGTACAGGGGGCGGACCGGGGAGCTGTTTTTT. Residues: CSVEYRGRTGELFF.

This clone came up a few times. This specimen includes other DNA sequences encoding the same CDR3. The chain carries TRBV30 and TRBJ1-6; D call uncertain. Between the trimmed V and J ends, which lost 2 bases and 3 bases, there was a span of 5 bases. Germline CDR1 reads GTSNPN; CDR2 reads SVGIG (reference sequence). This CDR3 has 13 residues. CDR3 sequence (DNA): TGTGCCTGGAGTACAGACTATAATTCACCCCTCCACTTT. Protein product: CAWSTDYNSPLHF.

V gene TRBV4-1 combines with J gene TRBJ1-6; 7 positions match TRBD1. The CDR3 has 18 amino acids. Germline assignment: CDR1 MGHRA and CDR2 YSYEKL. Unmatched junction bases numbered 7, after V lost 1 base and J lost 1 base. The CDR3 is CASSQATGEGSYNSPLHF. The CDR3 DNA reads TGCGCCAGCAGCCAAGCTACAGGGGAAGGGTCCTATAATTCACCCCTCCACTTT.

The chain employs TRBV7-9 and TRBJ1-3; TRBD1 aligns across 7 bases. Germline assignment: CDR1 SEHNR and CDR2 FQNEAQ (reference sequence). The CDR3 length is 16 residues. V lost 4 bases, J lost 4 bases, and 10 bases stayed unmatched. The CDR3 loop is CASSSAQGRRGNTIYF. The CDR3 region has the DNA TGTGCCAGCAGCTCGGCACAGGGGCGTCGAGGAAACACCATATATTTT.